The next 23 T cell receptor beta chains were all read from a single sample in a study of blood T cell repertoires in COVID-19. The protocol was immunoSEQ multiplex PCR, while the TCRdb copy is restricted to in-frame clones and leaves out a portion. The sample holds some 30,000 clones, 90% seen once. Specimen: peripheral blood. These receptors originate from a man in his 60s with active COVID-19.

The chain links TRBV6-5 to TRBJ2-2, with D tentatively TRBD1 (5 bases). V lost 0 bases, J lost 6 bases, and 8 bases lay in between. Germline V gives CDR1 MNHEY, CDR2 SVGAGI. This CDR3 has 14 amino acids. CDR3 DNA sequence: TGTGCCAGCAGTTACTCTTCAGGGCCCGGGGAGCTGTTTTTT. This translates into CASSYSSGPGELFF.

This clone was seen just once. The genes are TRBV6-5 and TRBJ1-2, with 7 bases aligning to TRBD1. This CDR3 has 12 amino acids. Germline-derived CDR1 and CDR2 are MNHEY and SVGAGI. V gave up 8 bases and J gave up 4 bases; unmatched junction bases: 4. CDR3 bases: TGTGCCAGCGAGGGACAGATCTATGGCTACACCTTC. Its translation is CASEGQIYGYTF.

The CDR3 spells CASSSQGAGEQYF. CDR3 bases: TGTGCCAGCAGCTCCCAGGGGGCGGGAGAGCAGTACTTC. The chain has TRBV12-3 or TRBV12-4 and TRBJ2-7, with 8 bases that match TRBD1. With V trimmed by 6 bases and J by 7 bases, 8 bases remained unmatched. This CDR3 is 13 amino acids long.

This sequence joins TRBV7-8 and TRBJ2-1; 9 bases fit TRBD1. This CDR3 has 15 amino acids. CDR1 and CDR2 (germline): SGHVS, FQNEAQ. V lost 5 bases and J lost 7; bases outside the gene matches: 9. CDR3 residues: CASSRPRDRVNEQFF. The DNA for the CDR3 is TGTGCCAGCAGCCGCCCCCGGGACAGGGTGAATGAGCAGTTCTTC.

This sequence joins TRBV10-3 and TRBJ1-6; maybe TRBD1 (5 bases). The germline gives CDR1 ENHRY, CDR2 SYGVKD. The CDR3 loop spans 15 amino acids. V dropped 0 bases and J dropped 7 bases, with 10 bases sitting between them. The CDR3 protein is CAISESAGMNSPLHF. The CDR3 DNA is TGTGCCATCAGTGAGTCGGCAGGGATGAATTCACCCCTCCACTTT.

In this sample, this clone turned up once. The J gene is TRBJ2-7, the V gene TRBV28; the D gene is possibly TRBD1 (6 bases). Germline V gene sequence: CDR1 MDHEN, CDR2 SYDVKM. Trimming removed 8 bases from V and 6 bases from J, with 14 bases in between. The CDR3 runs to 12 residues. CDR3 bases: TGTGCCAGCTACGACAGGCCCGGCGAGCAGTACTTC. This codes for CASYDRPGEQYF.

V is TRBV6-6 and J is TRBJ2-3, with 7 bases matching TRBD2. CDR3 length: 17 amino acids. Germline CDR1 is MNHNY and CDR2 is SVGAGI (reference sequence). V lost 5 bases and J lost 6; bases outside the gene matches: 17. Here the CDR3 reads CASSRIREGSGADTQYF. The CDR3 DNA reads TGTGCCAGCAGTCGTATAAGGGAGGGGTCGGGAGCGGATACGCAGTATTTT.

This chain joins TRBV19 and TRBJ2-7, with D unresolved. V was trimmed by 1 base and J by 0 bases, leaving 10 bases between them. The CDR3 contains 15 residues. Per the germline V gene, CDR1 is LNHDA and CDR2 is SQIVND (reference sequence). DNA of the CDR3: TGTGCCAGTAGTATAGGGCACCGGAGCTCCTACGAGCAGTACTTC. Amino acid sequence: CASSIGHRSSYEQYF.

The gene calls are TRBV13 and TRBJ2-3; D is unclear. Germline V gene sequence: CDR1 PRHDT, CDR2 FYEKMQ (reference sequence). Trimming stripped 5 bases from V and 3 bases from J, with 15 bases between. The CDR3 totals 15 residues. The CDR3 bases are TGTGCCAGCAGCCTCGAGGCACGGTTAACAGATACGCAGTATTTT. Its translation is CASSLEARLTDTQYF. The complete variable domain, with remaining parts taken from reference TRBV13 and TRBJ2-3, reads AAGVIQSPRHLIKEKRETATLKCYPIPRHDTVYWYQQGPGQDPQFLISFYEKMQSDKGSIPDRFSAQQFSDYHSELNMSSLELGDSALYFCASSLEARLTDTQYFGPGTRLTVL.

The V and J genes are TRBV29-1 and TRBJ1-1; 10 positions agree with TRBD1. Trimming at V came to 3 bases and at J to 8 bases, leaving 6 bases not matched to a gene. This CDR3 contains 13 residues. Germline V gene lookup returns CDR1 SQVTM and CDR2 ANQGSEA. CDR3 in DNA: TGCAGCGTTGATGGGACAGGGGCCCAGGAAGCTTTCTTT. Encoded protein: CSVDGTGAQEAFF.

The rearrangement links TRBV4-2 to TRBJ2-7; no firm D call. Germline lookup yields CDR1 LGHNA and CDR2 YNFKEQ. The CDR3 is 18 residues long. V lost 0 bases to trimming and J lost 0 bases, with 18 bases between them. CDR3 sequence (DNA): TGTGCCAGCAGCCAAGATCTCACCTTGACAAGCATCTCCTACGAGCAGTACTTC. It specifies CASSQDLTLTSISYEQYF.

The rearrangement joins TRBV24-1 to TRBJ2-7; 8 nucleotides agree with TRBD1. V was clipped by 4 bases and J by 5 bases; unmatched bases: 12. The germline CDR1 and CDR2 sequences are KGHDR and SFDVKD. This CDR3 has 16 amino acids. The CDR3 region is CATSDPSTGAADEQYF. The CDR3 DNA is TGTGCCACCAGTGACCCATCGACAGGGGCGGCGGACGAGCAGTACTTC.

V gene TRBV6-6 combines with J gene TRBJ1-1; no reliable D call. Trimming left V 7 bases short and J 8 bases short, with 14 bases between. In germline, CDR1 is MNHNY, CDR2 SVGAGI (reference sequence). The CDR3 contains 12 residues. The CDR3 DNA is TGTGCCAGCACCACGAGACTGTCCGAAGCTTTCTTT. It yields the protein CASTTRLSEAFF.

The rearrangement joins TRBV19 to TRBJ1-1, with D perhaps matching TRBD1 (6 bases). The CDR3 is made up of 16 amino acids. Germline CDR1 and CDR2: LNHDA and SQIVND (reference sequence). Trimming took 7 bases from V and 2 from J, leaving 20 bases between them. DNA for the CDR3: TGTGCCAGTATGGGCTTTTCGGGAGGGACAAACACTGAAGCTTTCTTT. This codes for CASMGFSGGTNTEAFF.

V and J are TRBV7-9 and TRBJ2-7; TRBD1 is a possible D gene (6 bases). The germline CDR1 and CDR2 sequences are SEHNR and FQNEAQ (reference sequence). V was trimmed by 3 bases and J by 1 base, leaving 19 bases between them. This CDR3 is built from 17 residues. Here the CDR3 reads CASSFHRDTRGSYEQYF. Written as DNA, the CDR3 is TGTGCCAGCAGCTTCCATCGGGACACCCGAGGGTCCTACGAGCAGTACTTC.

This clone came up once. The chain has TRBV7-9 and TRBJ2-7; 10 positions agree with TRBD2. From germline, CDR1 is SEHNR and CDR2 FQNEAQ (reference sequence). Trimming removed 4 bases from V and 2 bases from J; junction bases left unmatched: 5. The CDR3 loop spans 15 amino acids. The CDR3 DNA is TGTGCCAGCAGCTACCGGACTAGCGGAACCTACGAGCAGTACTTC. Its translation is CASSYRTSGTYEQYF. The full variable domain, in which reference TRBV7-9 and TRBJ2-7 provide the parts outside the CDR3, is DTGVSQNPRHKITKRGQNVTFRCDPISEHNRLYWYRQTLGQGPEFLTYFQNEAQLEKSRLLSDRFSAERPKGSFSTLEIQRTEQGDSAMYLCASSYRTSGTYEQYFGPGTRLTVT.

This clone was seen a handful of times. Relative to the germline gene, one junction end is altered; a read error may explain this. This chain links TRBV9 with TRBJ1-2, with D unclear. CDR1 and CDR2 (germline): SGDLS, YYNGEE. The CDR3 is made up of 15 amino acids. This chain's CDR3 is CASNVGWGGSYGYTF. The CDR3 nucleotides are TGTGCCAGCAACGTAGGATGGGGAGGGAGTTACGGCTACACCTTC.

The chain carries TRBV6-2 or TRBV6-3 and TRBJ1-2; 7 bases align to TRBD1. This CDR3 comprises 14 residues. Trimming at V came to 2 bases and at J to 4 bases, leaving 4 bases not matched to a gene. Looked up from germline, CDR1 is MNHEY and CDR2 is SVGEGT. Written as DNA, the CDR3 is TGTGCCAGCAGTTACGCCGGGACAGCCTATGGCTACACCTTC. Translation: CASSYAGTAYGYTF.

The J gene is TRBJ1-2, the V gene TRBV4-1, with D tentatively TRBD1 (6 bases). Trimming took 5 bases from V and 4 from J, leaving 17 bases between them. Per germline, CDR1 MGHRA and CDR2 YSYEKL. This CDR3 spans 15 amino acids. CDR3 nucleotide sequence: TGCGCCAGCAGCATTCCTCGGGACACCCTCTATGGCTACACCTTC. It translates to CASSIPRDTLYGYTF.

The genes are TRBV2 and TRBJ1-2, with TRBD1 matching over 7 bases. V shed 6 bases, J shed 3 bases, and the junction held 7 bases outside the gene matches. Germline-derived CDR1 and CDR2 are SNHLY and FYNNEI. The CDR3 covers 14 residues. The CDR3 coding sequence is TGTGCCAGCAGGAGGGACAGTGAGGACTATGGCTACACCTTC. It is translated as CASRRDSEDYGYTF.

This chain uses TRBV5-1 with TRBJ1-1, with D tentatively TRBD1 (5 bases). The germline CDR1 and CDR2 sequences are SGHRS and YFSETQ. The CDR3 is 13 residues long. The V end lost 3 bases, the J end lost 1 base, and 7 bases lay between the germline ends. The DNA for the CDR3 is TGCGCCAGCAGCTCTGGACAGAACACTGAAGCTTTCTTT. Translated, it gives CASSSGQNTEAFF.

The DNA for the CDR3 is TGTGCCACTTTAGCGATTAGGAACGAGCAGTACTTC. Amino acid sequence: CATLAIRNEQYF. V usage is TRBV24-1 and J usage is TRBJ2-7, with D perhaps matching TRBD2 (5 bases). CDR1 is KGHDR, CDR2 SFDVKD, per germline. The CDR3 loop spans 12 amino acids. V shed 10 bases and J shed 5 bases, with 14 bases lying between them.

The V and J genes are TRBV5-6 and TRBJ2-5; a possible D gene is TRBD2 (6 bases). The germline gives CDR1 SGHDT, CDR2 YYEEEE. Trimming shortened V by 4 bases and J by 3 bases, and 10 bases separated the two germline ends. This CDR3 is built from 13 residues. CDR3 protein: CASSQGLKETQYF. The CDR3, as DNA: TGTGCCAGCAGCCAGGGACTGAAAGAGACCCAGTACTTC.